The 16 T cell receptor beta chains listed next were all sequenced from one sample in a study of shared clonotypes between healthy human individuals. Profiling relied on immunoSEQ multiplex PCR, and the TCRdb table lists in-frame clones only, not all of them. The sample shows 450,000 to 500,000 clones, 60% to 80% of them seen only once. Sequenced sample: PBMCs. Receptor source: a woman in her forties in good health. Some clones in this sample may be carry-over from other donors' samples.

CDR3 protein: CASGPPLGGGNTIYF. The CDR3, as DNA: TGTGCCAGCGGCCCCCCCCTGGGCGGAGGAAACACCATATATTTT. V and J are TRBV28 and TRBJ1-3; D remains ambiguous. CDR1 MDHEN and CDR2 SYDVKM come from the germline V gene. CDR3 size: 15 residues. Trimming cost V 8 bases and J 4 bases, with 18 bases left between them.

The CDR3 sequence: CASSLTPRDRDYTGANVLTF. For the CDR3, the DNA is TGTGCCAGCAGCTTAACCCCCCGGGACAGGGACTATACTGGGGCCAACGTCCTGACTTTC. The rearrangement joins TRBV7-3 to TRBJ2-6; 9 nucleotides line up with TRBD1. The CDR3 runs to 20 residues. The V segment lost 0 bases and the J segment 2 bases; nucleotides outside the gene matches: 11. From germline, CDR1 is SGHTA and CDR2 FQGTGA.

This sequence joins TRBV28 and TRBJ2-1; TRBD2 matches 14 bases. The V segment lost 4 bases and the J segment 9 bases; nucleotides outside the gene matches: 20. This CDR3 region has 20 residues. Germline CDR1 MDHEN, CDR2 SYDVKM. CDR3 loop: CASSSLFGHSRTSGRTEQFF. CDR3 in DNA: TGTGCCAGCAGTTCCCTTTTTGGACATTCGAGGACTAGCGGGAGGACTGAGCAGTTCTTC.

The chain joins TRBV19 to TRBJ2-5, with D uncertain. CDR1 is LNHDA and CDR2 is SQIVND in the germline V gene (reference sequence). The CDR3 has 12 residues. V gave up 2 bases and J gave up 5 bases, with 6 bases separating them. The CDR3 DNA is TGTGCCAGTAGTATAATAGGGGAGACCCAGTACTTC. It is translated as CASSIIGETQYF.

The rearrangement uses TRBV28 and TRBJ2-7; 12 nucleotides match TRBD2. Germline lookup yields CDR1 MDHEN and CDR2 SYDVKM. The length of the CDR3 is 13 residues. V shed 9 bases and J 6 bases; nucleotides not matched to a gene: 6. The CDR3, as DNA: TGTGCCAGTACGGGACTAGCGGGCGCCGAGCAGTACTTC. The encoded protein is CASTGLAGAEQYF.

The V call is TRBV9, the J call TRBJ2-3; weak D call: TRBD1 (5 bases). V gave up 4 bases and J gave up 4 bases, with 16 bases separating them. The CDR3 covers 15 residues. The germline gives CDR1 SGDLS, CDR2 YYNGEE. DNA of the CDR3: TGTGCCAGCAGCCCGCGACAGCAAGCACCAGATACGCAGTATTTT. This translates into CASSPRQQAPDTQYF.

The CDR3 spells CASGAGRMAFF. The CDR3 nucleotides are TGTGCCAGCGGCGCGGGACGGATGGCGTTCTTC. The chain carries TRBV7-6 and TRBJ2-1; maybe TRBD2 (6 bases). Trimming removed 8 bases from V and 15 bases from J, with 17 bases in between. Per germline, CDR1 SGHVS and CDR2 FNYEAQ. There are 11 residues in the CDR3.

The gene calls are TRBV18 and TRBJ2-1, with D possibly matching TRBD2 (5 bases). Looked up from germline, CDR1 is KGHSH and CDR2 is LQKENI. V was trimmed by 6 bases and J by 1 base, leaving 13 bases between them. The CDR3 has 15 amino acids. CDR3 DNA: TGTGCCAGCTCGGAACGGACTCCATCCTACAATGAGCAGTTCTTC. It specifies CASSERTPSYNEQFF.

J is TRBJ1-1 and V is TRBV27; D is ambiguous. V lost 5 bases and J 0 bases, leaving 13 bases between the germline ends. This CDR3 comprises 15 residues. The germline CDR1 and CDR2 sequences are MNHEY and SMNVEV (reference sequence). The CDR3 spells CASSGSRLVNTEAFF. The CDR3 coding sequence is TGTGCCAGCAGTGGATCTAGATTAGTGAACACTGAAGCTTTCTTT.

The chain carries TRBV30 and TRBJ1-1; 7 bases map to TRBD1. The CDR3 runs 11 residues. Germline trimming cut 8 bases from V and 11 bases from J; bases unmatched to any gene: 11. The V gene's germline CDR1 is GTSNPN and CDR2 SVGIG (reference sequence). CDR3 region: CATVVDRDAFF. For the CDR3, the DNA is TGTGCCACAGTAGTTGACAGGGATGCTTTCTTT. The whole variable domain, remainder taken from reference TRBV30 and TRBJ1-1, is SQTIHQWPATLVQPVGSPLSLECTVEGTSNPNLYWYRQAAGRGLQLLFYSVGIGQISSEVPQNLSASRPQDRQFILSSKKLLLSDSGFYLCATVVDRDAFFGQGTRLTVV.

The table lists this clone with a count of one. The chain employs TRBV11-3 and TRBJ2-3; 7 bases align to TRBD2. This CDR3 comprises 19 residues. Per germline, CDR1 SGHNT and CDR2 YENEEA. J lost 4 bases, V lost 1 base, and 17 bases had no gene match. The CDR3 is CASSLVVFQVTGGPDTQYF. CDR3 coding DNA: TGTGCCAGCAGCTTAGTAGTTTTCCAAGTTACGGGAGGACCAGATACGCAGTATTTT.

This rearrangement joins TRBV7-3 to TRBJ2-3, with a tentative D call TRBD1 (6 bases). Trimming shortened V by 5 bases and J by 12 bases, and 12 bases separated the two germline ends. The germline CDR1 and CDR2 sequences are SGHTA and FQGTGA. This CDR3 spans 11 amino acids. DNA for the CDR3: TGTGCCAGCAGCGGACAGCACTCCCAGTATTTT. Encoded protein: CASSGQHSQYF. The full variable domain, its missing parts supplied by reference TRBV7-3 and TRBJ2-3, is GAGVSQTPSNKVTEKGKYVELRCDPISGHTALYWYRQSLGQGPEFLIYFQGTGAADDSGLPNDRFFAVRPEGSVSTLKIQRTERGDSAVYLCASSGQHSQYFGPGTRLTVL.

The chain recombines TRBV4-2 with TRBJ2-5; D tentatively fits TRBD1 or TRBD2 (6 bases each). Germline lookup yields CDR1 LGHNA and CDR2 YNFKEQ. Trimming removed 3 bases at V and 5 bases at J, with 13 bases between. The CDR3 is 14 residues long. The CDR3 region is CASSHIGGWETQYF. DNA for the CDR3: TGTGCCAGCAGCCATATAGGGGGGTGGGAGACCCAGTACTTC.

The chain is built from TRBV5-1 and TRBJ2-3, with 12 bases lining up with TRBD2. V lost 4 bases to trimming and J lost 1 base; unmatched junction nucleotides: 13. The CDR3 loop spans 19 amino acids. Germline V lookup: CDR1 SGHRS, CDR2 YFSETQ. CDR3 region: CASSGLAGGPGGGTDTQYF. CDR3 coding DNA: TGCGCCAGCAGCGGCCTAGCGGGAGGGCCCGGGGGGGGCACAGATACGCAGTATTTT.

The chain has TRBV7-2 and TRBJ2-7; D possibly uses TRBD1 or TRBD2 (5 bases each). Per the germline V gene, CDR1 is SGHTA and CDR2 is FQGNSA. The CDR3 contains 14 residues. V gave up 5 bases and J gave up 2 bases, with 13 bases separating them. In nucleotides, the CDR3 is TGTGCCAGCAGCACGGGACCTACTACCTACGAGCAGTACTTC. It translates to CASSTGPTTYEQYF.

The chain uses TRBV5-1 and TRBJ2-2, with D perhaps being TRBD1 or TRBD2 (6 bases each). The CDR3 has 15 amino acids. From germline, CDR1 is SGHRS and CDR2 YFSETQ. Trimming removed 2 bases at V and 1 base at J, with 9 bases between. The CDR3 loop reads CASSFGGLNTGELFF. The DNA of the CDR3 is TGCGCCAGCAGCTTCGGGGGCCTGAACACCGGGGAGCTGTTTTTT.